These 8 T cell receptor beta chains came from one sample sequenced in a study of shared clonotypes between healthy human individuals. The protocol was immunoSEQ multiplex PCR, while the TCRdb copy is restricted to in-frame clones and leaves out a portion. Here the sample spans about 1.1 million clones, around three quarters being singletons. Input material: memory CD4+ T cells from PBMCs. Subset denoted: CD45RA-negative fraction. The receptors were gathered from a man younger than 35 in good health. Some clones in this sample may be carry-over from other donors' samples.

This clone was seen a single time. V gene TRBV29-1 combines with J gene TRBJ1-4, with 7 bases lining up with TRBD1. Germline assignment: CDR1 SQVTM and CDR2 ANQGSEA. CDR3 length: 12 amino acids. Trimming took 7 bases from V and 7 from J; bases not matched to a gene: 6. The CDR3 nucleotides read TGCAGCGGCAGGGGGGGAGGTGAAAAACTGTTTTTT. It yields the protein CSGRGGGEKLFF.

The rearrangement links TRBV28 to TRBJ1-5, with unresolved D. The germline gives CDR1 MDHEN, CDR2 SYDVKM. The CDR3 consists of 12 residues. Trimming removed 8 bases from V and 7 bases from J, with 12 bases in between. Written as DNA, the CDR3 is TGTGCCAGCGGCCCTGTGGGGCAGCCCCAGCATTTT. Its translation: CASGPVGQPQHF.

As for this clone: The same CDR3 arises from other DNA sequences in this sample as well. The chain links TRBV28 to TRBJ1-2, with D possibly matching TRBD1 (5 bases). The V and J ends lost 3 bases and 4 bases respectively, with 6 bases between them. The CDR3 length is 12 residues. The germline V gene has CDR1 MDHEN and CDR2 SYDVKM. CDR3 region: CASSFGGYGYTF. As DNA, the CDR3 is TGTGCCAGCAGTTTCGGGGGCTATGGCTACACCTTC.

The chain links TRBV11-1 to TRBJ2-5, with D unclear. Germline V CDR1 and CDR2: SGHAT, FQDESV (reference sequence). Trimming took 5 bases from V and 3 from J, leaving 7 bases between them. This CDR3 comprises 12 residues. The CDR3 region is CASSHAEETQYF. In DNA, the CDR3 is TGTGCCAGCAGCCATGCTGAAGAGACCCAGTACTTC.

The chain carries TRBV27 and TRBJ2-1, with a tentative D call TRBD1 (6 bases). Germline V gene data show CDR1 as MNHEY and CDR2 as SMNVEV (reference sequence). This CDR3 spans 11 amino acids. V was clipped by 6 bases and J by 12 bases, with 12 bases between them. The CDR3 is CASRQQGRQFF. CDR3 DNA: TGTGCCAGCAGGCAACAGGGTAGGCAGTTCTTC.

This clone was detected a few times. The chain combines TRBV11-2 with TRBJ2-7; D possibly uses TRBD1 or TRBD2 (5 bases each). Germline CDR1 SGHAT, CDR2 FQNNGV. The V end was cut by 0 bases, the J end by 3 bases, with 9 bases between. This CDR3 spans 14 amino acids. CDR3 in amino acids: CASSLDGTFYEQYF. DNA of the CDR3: TGTGCCAGCAGCTTAGACGGGACCTTCTACGAGCAGTACTTC.

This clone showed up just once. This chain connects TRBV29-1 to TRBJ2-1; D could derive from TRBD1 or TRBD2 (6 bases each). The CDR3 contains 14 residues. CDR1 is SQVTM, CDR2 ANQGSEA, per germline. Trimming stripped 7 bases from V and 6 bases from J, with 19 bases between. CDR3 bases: TGCAGCGGGCGTGGGGCCAGGGGAGGCAATGAGCAGTTCTTC. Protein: CSGRGARGGNEQFF.

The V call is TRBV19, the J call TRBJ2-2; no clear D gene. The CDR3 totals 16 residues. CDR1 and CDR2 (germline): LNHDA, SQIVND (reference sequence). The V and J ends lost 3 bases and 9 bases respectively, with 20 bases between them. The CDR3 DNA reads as TGTGCCAGTAGTATGCCAGATTTCCTAAATCCCCGGGAGCTGTTTTTT. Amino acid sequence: CASSMPDFLNPRELFF.